Each of the 21 T cell receptor beta chains below was sequenced from the same sample in a study of blood T cell repertoires in COVID-19. The data were produced by immunoSEQ multiplex PCR, yet TCRdb's version contains in-frame clones alone and is incomplete. The sample lists about 260,000 clones, 70% to 90% seen once, with approximately 0.7% in the top ten. The sequenced material came from peripheral blood. These receptors were collected from a human donor in a cohort sampled during active COVID-19.

The chain employs TRBV4-3 and TRBJ2-7, with a tentative D call TRBD2 (5 bases). Germline CDR1 reads LGHNA; CDR2 reads YSLEER. The CDR3 sequence is 16 residues long. Trimming pared 4 bases from V and 5 bases from J, leaving 21 bases between. The CDR3 region is CASSPGLVGGLNEQYF. The DNA for the CDR3 is TGCGCCAGCAGCCCGGGGTTAGTTGGTGGGCTAAACGAGCAGTACTTC.

This chain uses TRBV9 with TRBJ2-1, with 13 positions matching TRBD2. The CDR3 is made up of 20 amino acids. V shed 4 bases and J 1 base; nucleotides not matched to a gene: 14. Germline-derived CDR1 and CDR2 are SGDLS and YYNGEE. Here the CDR3 DNA reads TGTGCCAGCAGCCCTCGGACTAGCGGGAGCCCCTTCATTTCCTACAATGAGCAGTTCTTC. It translates to CASSPRTSGSPFISYNEQFF.

The genes are TRBV28 and TRBJ2-7; perhaps TRBD2 as D (6 bases). In germline, CDR1 is MDHEN, CDR2 SYDVKM. The CDR3 runs to 14 residues. Between the trimmed V and J ends, which lost 7 bases and 2 bases, there was a span of 15 bases. CDR3 sequence: CASTHGERAYEQYF. CDR3 nucleotides: TGTGCCAGCACTCACGGCGAGCGGGCCTACGAGCAGTACTTC. Combining the CDR3 with reference TRBV28 and TRBJ2-7 gives the whole variable domain DVKVTQSSRYLVKRTGEKVFLECVQDMDHENMFWYRQDPGLGLRLIYFSYDVKMKEKGDIPEGYSVSREKKERFSLILESASTNQTSMYLCASTHGERAYEQYFGPGTRLTVT.

Concerning this clone: Other DNA sequences in the same sample also yield this CDR3. The gene calls are TRBV18 and TRBJ1-2; D remains ambiguous. The V end lost 6 bases, the J end lost 2 bases, and 10 bases lay between the germline ends. CDR1 is KGHSH, CDR2 LQKENI, per germline. The CDR3 totals 13 residues. In DNA form, the CDR3 reads TGTGCCAGCTCGCCGGGAGGGAACTATGGCTACACCTTC. Protein: CASSPGGNYGYTF.

The chain has TRBV12-2 and TRBJ2-3; the table's D call of TRBD2 was not tested on the DNA. TRBV12-2 is designated a pseudogene. There are 16 residues in the CDR3. This chain's CDR3 is CASRLGTSGRCDTQYF. The CDR3 nucleotides are TGTGCAAGTCGCTTGGGGACTAGCGGGAGATGTGATACGCAGTATTTT.

The rearrangement uses TRBV5-6 and TRBJ1-2, with D uncertain. Germline V CDR1 and CDR2: SGHDT, YYEEEE. Trimming took off 4 bases at V and 4 bases at J, with 14 bases between the two ends. This CDR3 spans 14 amino acids. CDR3 coding DNA: TGTGCCAGCAGCCCTCGGGTCATTATCTATGGCTACACCTTC. Its protein is CASSPRVIIYGYTF.

The chain combines TRBV12-3 or TRBV12-4 with TRBJ2-5, with D perhaps TRBD2 (6 bases). The CDR3 extends over 13 amino acids. V lost 7 bases and J lost 2, with 11 bases in between. CDR3 sequence: CASNLGLQETQYF. The CDR3 region has the DNA TGTGCCAGCAACCTGGGACTTCAAGAGACCCAGTACTTC.

V is TRBV12-3 or TRBV12-4 and J is TRBJ2-1, with a weak D call TRBD2 (7 bases). V lost 5 bases and J lost 7, with 12 bases in between. The CDR3 totals 13 residues. The CDR3 coding sequence is TGTGCCAGCAGTCGGGGGCGGGAGAATGAGCAGTTCTTC. Protein: CASSRGRENEQFF.

In its sample, this clone was seen once. This rearrangement joins TRBV29-1 to TRBJ2-7; 7 bases align to TRBD2. The CDR3 runs to 14 residues. V lost 5 bases and J lost 2; bases outside the gene matches: 9. CDR1 and CDR2 from the germline V gene are SQVTM and ANQGSEA. The CDR3 region has the DNA TGCAGCGTTAACCTGGGGGGGGTTACCTACGAGCAGTACTTC. Its protein product is CSVNLGGVTYEQYF.

The chain couples TRBV27 to TRBJ2-7; 7 nucleotides line up with TRBD1. CDR1 is MNHEY and CDR2 is SMNVEV in the germline V gene (reference sequence). Trimming at V came to 2 bases and at J to 3 bases, leaving 4 bases not matched to a gene. The CDR3 loop spans 14 amino acids. The CDR3 loop is CASSLRRDSYEQYF. The CDR3 nucleotides read TGTGCCAGCAGTTTAAGAAGGGACAGCTACGAGCAGTACTTC.

The chain combines TRBV6-5 with TRBJ1-2; maybe TRBD1 (5 bases). Germline CDR1 reads MNHEY; CDR2 reads SVGAGI. This CDR3 is built from 14 residues. The ends were cut back, 10 bases at V and 4 bases at J, with 19 bases in the middle. DNA of the CDR3: TGTGCCATCAAACCTCTGGGGGGAACCTATGGCTACACCTTC. Its protein product is CAIKPLGGTYGYTF.

The chain joins TRBV6-6 to TRBJ1-1; D is unresolved. Per the germline V gene, CDR1 is MNHNY and CDR2 is SVGAGI (reference sequence). V lost 2 bases to trimming and J lost 2 bases, with 9 bases between them. The CDR3 is made up of 14 amino acids. The CDR3 reads CASSYPGANTEAFF. CDR3 bases: TGTGCCAGCAGTTACCCAGGTGCTAACACTGAAGCTTTCTTT.

This chain joins TRBV5-3 and TRBJ1-4; the D is unclear. TRBV5-3 is annotated as an ORF whose role is uncertain. This CDR3 is built from 17 residues. The V and J ends lost 1 base and 8 bases respectively, with 21 bases between them. In DNA form, the CDR3 reads TGTGCCAGAAGCTTGCCTCTCGCTCGGGGTAGAAAAGAAAAACTGTTTTTT. This gives the protein CARSLPLARGRKEKLFF.

The CDR3 protein is CASGGTESYEQYF. CDR3 sequence (DNA): TGTGCCAGCGGGGGGACAGAGTCCTACGAGCAGTACTTC. This chain connects TRBV28 to TRBJ2-7, with D tentatively TRBD1 (7 bases). The CDR3 consists of 13 residues. Germline assignment: CDR1 MDHEN and CDR2 SYDVKM. The V end was cut by 8 bases, the J end by 1 base, with 12 bases between.

The V call is TRBV19, the J call TRBJ1-5; D is unclear. Germline CDR1 and CDR2: LNHDA and SQIVND (reference sequence). The CDR3 runs to 12 residues. Trimming shortened V by 6 bases and J by 6 bases, and 9 bases separated the two germline ends. Here the CDR3 DNA reads TGTGCCAGTAGATCGGGGAGTCAGCCCCAGCATTTT. Encoded protein: CASRSGSQPQHF.

This clone was detected only once. The chain carries TRBV5-4 and TRBJ2-1, with 12 bases fitting TRBD2. The CDR3 is made up of 16 amino acids. The J segment lost 3 bases and the V segment lost 3 bases, leaving 4 bases of the junction unmatched. The germline V gene has CDR1 SGHNT and CDR2 YYREEE (reference sequence). CDR3 DNA sequence: TGTGCCAGCAGCTCCAGACTAGCGGGAGTCTACAATGAGCAGTTCTTC. It encodes CASSSRLAGVYNEQFF.

The genes are TRBV3-1 (or the pseudogene TRBV3-2) and TRBJ1-2; no reliable D call. This CDR3 contains 13 residues. Germline loops: CDR1 LGHDT, CDR2 YNNKEL (reference sequence). The germline V and J ends were trimmed by 0 bases and 2 bases, with 4 bases remaining between them. CDR3 amino acids: CASSQDQNYGYTF. The CDR3 DNA follows: TGTGCCAGCAGCCAAGATCAGAACTATGGCTACACCTTC.

The genes are TRBV29-1 and TRBJ2-7; a possible D gene is TRBD1 (6 bases). Germline assignment: CDR1 SQVTM and CDR2 ANQGSEA. V shed 0 bases and J shed 7 bases, with 22 bases lying between them. The length of the CDR3 is 16 residues. CDR3 nucleotide sequence: TGCAGCGTTGAAGATCGACGGGGCTTGGGTACAGGGGAGCAGTACTTC. It encodes CSVEDRRGLGTGEQYF.

Note on this clone: Additional DNA sequences in this sample encode the identical CDR3. This chain uses TRBV4-3 with TRBJ2-3; D gene unclear. The CDR3 is made up of 14 amino acids. CDR1 is LGHNA and CDR2 is YSLEER in the germline V gene. V was pared by 0 bases and J by 3 bases, with 7 bases between. The CDR3 loop is CASSQDRETDTQYF. The CDR3 DNA reads as TGCGCCAGCAGCCAAGACCGAGAGACAGATACGCAGTATTTT.

V usage is TRBV14 and J usage is TRBJ2-1, with 7 positions matching TRBD2. V gave up 0 bases and J gave up 2 bases; unmatched junction bases: 4. Germline-derived CDR1 and CDR2 are SGHDN and FVKESK. The CDR3 has 16 residues. CDR3 loop: CASSQDGRGAYNEQFF. In DNA, the CDR3 is TGTGCCAGCAGCCAAGATGGCCGGGGGGCCTACAATGAGCAGTTCTTC.

The chain links TRBV28 to TRBJ1-2, with D possibly TRBD1 on 6 matching bases. The CDR3 runs to 14 residues. The germline gives CDR1 MDHEN, CDR2 SYDVKM. With 9 bases removed from V and 0 bases from J, the gap between germline ends came to 14 bases. DNA for the CDR3: TGTGCCAGTCAGGGGCCCTTCGCTAACTATGGCTACACCTTC. Translated: CASQGPFANYGYTF.